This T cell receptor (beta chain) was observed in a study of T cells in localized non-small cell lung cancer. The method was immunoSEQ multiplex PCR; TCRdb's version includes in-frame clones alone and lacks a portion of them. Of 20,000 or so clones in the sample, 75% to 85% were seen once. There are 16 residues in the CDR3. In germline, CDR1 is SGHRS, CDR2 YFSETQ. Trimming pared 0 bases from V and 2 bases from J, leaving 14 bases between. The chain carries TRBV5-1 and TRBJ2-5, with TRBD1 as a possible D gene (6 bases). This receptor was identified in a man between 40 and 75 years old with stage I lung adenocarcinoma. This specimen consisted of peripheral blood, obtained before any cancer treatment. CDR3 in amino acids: CASSLGGKGDQETQYF. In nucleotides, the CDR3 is TGCGCCAGCAGCTTGGGCGGTAAGGGGGATCAAGAGACCCAGTACTTC.